This section outlines one T cell receptor (beta chain) sequence together with its context. Its antigen is undetermined. This sample was included in a study of T cells in tuberculosis. General study points: Active tuberculosis cases were adults; controls were adolescents.

The time point denotes: new active TB diagnosis, blood taken before or within 7 days of starting treatment. Germline V gene data show CDR1 as SGHNT and CDR2 as YYREEE (reference sequence). V gave up 4 bases and J gave up 4 bases, with 20 bases separating them. The CDR3 has 16 amino acids. The data were produced by immunoSEQ multiplex PCR, yet TCRdb's version contains in-frame clones alone and is incomplete. The table lists around 49,000 clones, 90% to 95% of them singletons. The chain has TRBV5-4 and TRBJ1-2; D is unresolved. Material: PBMCs, obtained at tuberculosis diagnosis. This TCR came from an adult with tuberculosis. The CDR3 protein is CASSLRRYREGYGYTF. In DNA, the CDR3 is TGTGCCAGCAGCCTCCGAAGGTACCGGGAGGGCTATGGCTACACCTTC.